This T cell receptor beta chain was sequenced in a study of cytomegalovirus exposure and HLA in healthy donors. Study-level background: The same platform as the roughly 670 first-cohort repertoires was used for the 120 validation repertoires, a later analysis reported. General study points: There were 164 TCR beta chains listed as cytomegalovirus-associated. TCR clusters originating in the first cohort tended to co-occur in the roughly 120 validation repertoires, according to a later analysis.

CDR1 is MGHRA and CDR2 is YSYEKL in the germline V gene. CDR3 length equals 17 residues. V was clipped by 1 base and J by 1 base, with 15 bases between them. Repertoires were generated with immunoSEQ multiplex PCR, while TCRdb's copy carries only in-frame clones and drops some. The sample lists 100,000 to 150,000 clones; about 94% were seen once. The donors were part of the validation cohort of roughly 130 subjects. That cohort was separate from the first cohort, which comprised 700 or so subjects. Note on this clone: No antigen is known for it.

The TCR was taken from a woman between 18 and 30 years old in good health and CMV-seronegative. The rearrangement joins TRBV4-1 to TRBJ2-3, with TRBD2 as a possible D gene (6 bases). Material: PBMCs. The CDR3 spells CASSQGPGVFGTDTQYF. The CDR3 coding sequence is TGCGCCAGCAGCCAAGGACCGGGAGTATTCGGCACAGATACGCAGTATTTT.